This TCR beta chain was recovered during a study of glioma-infiltrating T cells after dendritic cell vaccination (dated by TCRdb to about 2016). About the study as a whole: A cohort of about 15 glioblastoma patients from Phase I and II dendritic cell vaccination trials was included, of whom 9 were newly diagnosed and 6 had recurrent disease. Between about 2002 and 2012, the patients were given dendritic cell vaccination pulsed with autologous tumor lysate. In glioblastoma patients vaccinated with dendritic cells, deep sequencing of TCR beta CDR3 regions served to measure the amount of tumor-infiltrating lymphocytes and to compare repertoires between tumor and blood. Three intradermal dendritic cell vaccine injections were administered to patients at biweekly intervals in the arm below the axilla. Survival after dendritic cell vaccination was correlated with TCR sequencing metrics such as TIL content and the overlap between tumor and blood repertoires. The vaccine was prepared from monocyte-derived dendritic cells that were cultured for seven days with IL-4 and GM-CSF and then pulsed overnight with autologous tumor lysate.

This clone was detected once. Its antigen is unknown. There are no base qualities to consult, and no much larger clone falls within one base. The CDR3 goes from the cysteine to the phenylalanine over 14 residues. Only CDR3 DNA is held: 42 bases, read in frame from base 1. V and J are truncated by 0 bases and 0 bases respectively, leaving an intervening sequence of 4 bases. Based on the germline V gene (reference sequence), the CDR1 and CDR2 sequences are SGHNT and YYREEE. Beyond this particular receptor, the publication reports: After dendritic cell vaccination, a higher estimated pretreatment TIL content predicted longer time to progression and overall survival. The three-group TCR overlap response model was characterized as speculative, and prospective validation of the model was stated to be required. TCR clonality showed no direct relationship with survival, which suggests that a diverse polyclonal response may be important. The cohort was small and heterogeneous, only a few patients had full blood and tumor sets, and even fewer had initial-recurrent tumor pairs.

Patients were selected for having adequate residual fresh-frozen tumor tissue and more than two years of available survival data. An isocitrate dehydrogenase mutation was not carried by any of the glioblastoma patients, although molecular status was otherwise variable. PBMC were collected before vaccination, two weeks after the third vaccination, and at tumor progression when it occurred. The Qiagen DNeasy Blood extraction Kit was used for extraction of genomic DNA. Using the immunoSEQ assay, TCRB CDR3 regions were amplified from 2 micrograms of genomic DNA, or from all available DNA when less than that was on hand. Multiplex PCR used 60 forward primers for TCR V beta segments and 13 reverse primers for J beta segments. Synthetic control templates were spiked into each sample at limiting dilution to estimate reads per starting template. The Illumina HiSeq System generated 87 bp sequencing reads. Per the source publication's procedure: To remove PCR and sequencing errors, closely related sequences were merged with a nearest neighbor algorithm. TCR overlap was defined as the percentage of unique tumor TCR beta sequences that were also found in the peripheral blood of the same patient. Held by TCRdb, this immuneACCESS table contains in-frame sequences only and omits some clones. Under half of the omission traces to an unresolved V gene where checked; the cause of the rest is unknown. V and J calls and clone size are those listed in that table; D and trimming were worked out from the DNA. Across this sample there are about 95,000 clones, with 85% seen only once. The top ten constitute 2.5% to 3.5% of the sample.

Rearrangement joined TRBV5-4 to TRBJ1-3, with the D gene too uncertain to name. The clonotype was recovered from a human donor with glioblastoma. Specimen: blood, collected before dendritic cell vaccination. The nucleotide sequence reads as follows: TGTGCCAGCAGCTTGGCGGTCTCTGGAAACACCATATATTTT. This yields the protein CASSLAVSGNTIYF.